The 15 T cell receptor beta chains below all came from one sample that was sequenced in a study of blood T cell repertoires in COVID-19. Only in-frame clones appear in the TCRdb table, and some are missing; sequencing was by immunoSEQ multiplex PCR. The sample lists a few hundred thousand clones, around nine tenths occurring once. The sequencing sample was made of PBMCs or T cells enriched from blood (not recorded which). The receptors here all came from a woman in her twenties or thirties who had recovered from COVID-19.

This clone appeared a single time. V and J are TRBV3-1 (or the pseudogene TRBV3-2) and TRBJ2-1; TRBD2 might be the D (6 bases). V shed 0 bases and J shed 6 bases, with 21 bases lying between them. CDR1 is LGHDT and CDR2 is YNNKEL in the germline V gene (reference sequence). The CDR3 runs 18 residues. The CDR3 sequence: CASSQERRTTLESNEQFF. CDR3 nucleotides: TGTGCCAGCAGCCAAGAACGTCGGACTACCCTAGAGAGCAATGAGCAGTTCTTC.

This clone was seen a single time. This chain joins TRBV4-2 and TRBJ2-1; TRBD2 is a possible D gene (6 bases). Trimming pared 4 bases from V and 8 bases from J, leaving 12 bases between. The CDR3 consists of 13 residues. CDR1 and CDR2 from the germline V gene are LGHNA and YNFKEQ. The CDR3 DNA follows: TGTGCCAGCAGCCCGACTAGTTTTGATGAGCAGTTCTTC. As protein: CASSPTSFDEQFF.

This clone was seen just once. This chain joins TRBV6-1 and TRBJ1-3; D remains unclear. Between the trimmed V and J ends, which lost 2 bases and 0 bases, there was a span of 8 bases. Germline lookup yields CDR1 MNHNS and CDR2 SASEGT. This CDR3 is built from 15 residues. The CDR3 here is CASSERRVSGNTIYF. Written as DNA, the CDR3 is TGTGCCAGCAGTGAACGACGGGTCTCTGGAAACACCATATATTTT.

The chain recombines TRBV4-1 with TRBJ1-5; 7 bases are a match to TRBD1. Trimming cost V 1 base and J 5 bases; bases outside gene matches: 14. The CDR3 covers 18 residues. Germline V gene data show CDR1 as MGHRA and CDR2 as YSYEKL. CDR3 DNA: TGCGCCAGCAGCCAAGCGAACAGGGGCCCGTTGTACCATCAGCCCCAGCATTTT. Translation gives CASSQANRGPLYHQPQHF.

The V call is TRBV27, the J call TRBJ1-1; 7 positions match TRBD1. There are 13 residues in the CDR3. J was trimmed by 6 bases and V by 4 bases; bases with no gene match: 5. Germline V gene lookup returns CDR1 MNHEY and CDR2 SMNVEV (reference sequence). The chain's CDR3 is CASSSPTGAEAFF. CDR3 DNA sequence: TGTGCCAGCAGTTCGCCTACAGGGGCTGAAGCTTTCTTT.

This chain uses TRBV28 with TRBJ1-2, with 9 bases lining up with TRBD1. With 5 bases clipped from V and 7 bases from J, the junction kept 20 bases outside the gene matches. CDR3 length equals 18 residues. Looked up from germline, CDR1 is MDHEN and CDR2 is SYDVKM. CDR3: CASSAVSWDRASSGGYTF. Written as DNA, the CDR3 is TGTGCCAGCAGTGCCGTCTCGTGGGACAGGGCTTCTTCGGGTGGCTACACCTTC.

The CDR3 protein is CASSYSARSEQYF. CDR3 DNA sequence: TGTGCCAGCAGTTACTCGGCGCGGAGCGAGCAGTACTTC. The chain combines TRBV6-5 with TRBJ2-7; D is unclear. This CDR3 has 13 amino acids. Germline V gene sequence: CDR1 MNHEY, CDR2 SVGAGI. Trimming shortened V by 0 bases and J by 6 bases, and 9 bases separated the two germline ends.

Here the CDR3 reads CASSPTGQGNTEAFF. CDR3 nucleotides: TGTGCCAGCTCACCAACTGGACAGGGGAACACTGAAGCTTTCTTT. This chain uses TRBV18 with TRBJ1-1; 8 nucleotides match TRBD1. The V gene's germline CDR1 is KGHSH and CDR2 LQKENI. The CDR3 is made up of 15 amino acids. V was pared by 2 bases and J by 1 base, with 3 bases of the junction left unmatched.

The rearrangement links TRBV7-9 to TRBJ1-1; 9 bases map to TRBD1. The CDR3 length is 16 residues. Germline V lookup: CDR1 SEHNR, CDR2 FQNEAQ (reference sequence). The V segment lost 1 base and the J segment 6 bases; nucleotides outside the gene matches: 9. CDR3 sequence reads: CASSLGDDRGRAEAFF. Written as DNA, the CDR3 is TGTGCCAGCAGCTTAGGAGACGACAGGGGGAGGGCTGAAGCTTTCTTT.

This clone has a handful of counts. The V and J genes are TRBV7-9 and TRBJ1-1; D remains ambiguous. Trimming left V 6 bases short and J 2 bases short, with 7 bases between. The CDR3 totals 12 residues. Per the germline V gene, CDR1 is SEHNR and CDR2 is FQNEAQ (reference sequence). The CDR3 DNA reads as TGTGCCAGCAGTTTCCGTAACACTGAAGCTTTCTTT. This gives the protein CASSFRNTEAFF. Full variable domain (missing parts from reference TRBV7-9 and TRBJ1-1): DTGVSQNPRHKITKRGQNVTFRCDPISEHNRLYWYRQTLGQGPEFLTYFQNEAQLEKSRLLSDRFSAERPKGSFSTLEIQRTEQGDSAMYLCASSFRNTEAFFGQGTRLTVV.

The rearrangement links TRBV24-1 to TRBJ2-2; 7 bases fit TRBD1. Unmatched junction bases numbered 10, after V lost 8 bases and J lost 2 bases. The CDR3 length is 16 residues. Germline V gene lookup returns CDR1 KGHDR and CDR2 SFDVKD. The CDR3 DNA follows: TGTGCCACCACCCCCACCGGGACAGAAAACACCGGGGAGCTGTTTTTT. The encoded protein is CATTPTGTENTGELFF.

The J gene is TRBJ1-6, the V gene TRBV4-3; D not certain. Germline V gene lookup returns CDR1 LGHNA and CDR2 YSLEER. The V gene lost 0 bases and the J gene lost 9 bases, with 18 bases spanning the gap. This CDR3 is 17 amino acids long. Written as DNA, the CDR3 is TGCGCCAGCAGCCAAGAGGTTCGAGGATACCCTCCTTCACCCCTCCACTTT. Translated, it gives CASSQEVRGYPPSPLHF.

The gene calls are TRBV9 and TRBJ2-3, with D maybe TRBD2 (5 bases). Germline V gene lookup returns CDR1 SGDLS and CDR2 YYNGEE. This CDR3 comprises 16 residues. V lost 0 bases and J 3 bases, leaving 14 bases between the germline ends. The chain's CDR3 is CASSVGLTTGTDTQYF. The CDR3 DNA is TGTGCCAGCAGCGTAGGGCTAACCACGGGGACAGATACGCAGTATTTT.

The chain combines TRBV28 with TRBJ1-5; 11 bases map to TRBD1. Germline-derived CDR1 and CDR2 are MDHEN and SYDVKM. The CDR3 loop spans 16 amino acids. Germline trimming cut 6 bases from V and 6 bases from J; bases unmatched to any gene: 10. The CDR3 region is CASRRTGQGVVQPQHF. The DNA of the CDR3 is TGTGCCAGCAGACGCACGGGACAGGGGGTTGTTCAGCCCCAGCATTTT.

The chain combines TRBV6-4 with TRBJ2-2, with D maybe TRBD2 (5 bases). Looked up from germline, CDR1 is MRHNA and CDR2 is SNTAGT. This CDR3 comprises 17 residues. Between the trimmed V and J ends, which lost 2 bases and 4 bases, there was a span of 17 bases. The CDR3 is CASSDLAVGERTGELFF. In DNA form, the CDR3 reads TGTGCCAGCAGTGACCTAGCTGTCGGTGAACGCACCGGGGAGCTGTTTTTT.